The 21 T cell receptor beta chains reported below all come from one sample, sequenced in a study of shared clonotypes between healthy human individuals. The repertoire was sequenced with immunoSEQ multiplex PCR; TCRdb's copy has only in-frame clones and lacks some. The data contain a few million clones, roughly 93% of them singletons. The sequenced sample was naive CD4+ T cells from PBMCs. Subset: CD45RA+ positively selected. The receptors stem from a young man in good health. Some clones in this sample may be carry-over from other donors' samples.

The rearrangement links TRBV10-1 to TRBJ1-2; possibly TRBD1 for D (5 bases). Germline V gene data show CDR1 as WNHNN and CDR2 as SYGVQD (reference sequence). V was clipped by 0 bases and J by 7 bases, with 9 bases between them. CDR3 length equals 13 residues. CDR3 protein: CASSESGRRGYTF. In nucleotides, the CDR3 is TGCGCCAGCAGTGAGTCGGGGCGCCGTGGCTACACCTTC.

Details on this clone: Other DNA sequences of this sample code for an identical CDR3. The chain employs TRBV9 and TRBJ2-7; 7 bases agree with TRBD1. The germline V gene has CDR1 SGDLS and CDR2 YYNGEE. The V and J ends lost 3 bases and 1 base, in that order; junction bases with no gene match: 4. This CDR3 region has 14 residues. CDR3 residues: CASSARQGSYEQYF. Written as DNA, the CDR3 is TGTGCCAGCAGCGCCCGACAGGGATCCTACGAGCAGTACTTC.

This clone appeared a few times. This rearrangement joins TRBV6-5 to TRBJ2-2; D is perhaps TRBD2 (5 bases). The CDR3 totals 15 residues. V lost 8 bases and J 1 base, leaving 14 bases between the germline ends. Germline CDR1 reads MNHEY; CDR2 reads SVGAGI. Here the CDR3 DNA reads TGTGCCAGCCAACGGAGGTCCGGGAACACCGGGGAGCTGTTTTTT. Encoded protein: CASQRRSGNTGELFF.

Notes on this clone: This same CDR3 is encoded by further DNA sequences in the sample. The chain is built from TRBV5-1 and TRBJ2-7; D unresolved. With 0 bases removed from V and 1 base from J, the gap between germline ends came to 8 bases. Per the germline V gene, CDR1 is SGHRS and CDR2 is YFSETQ. This CDR3 is built from 14 residues. CDR3 loop: CASSLAVGSYEQYF. The CDR3 DNA reads as TGCGCCAGCAGCTTGGCCGTCGGATCCTACGAGCAGTACTTC.

The chain uses TRBV10-2 and TRBJ2-5; D gene ambiguous. Germline values: CDR1 WSHSY, CDR2 SAAADI. This CDR3 spans 14 amino acids. Deletions cut 7 bases from V and 2 bases from J, with 14 bases between. For the CDR3, the DNA is TGCGCCAGCACCACCTCGGGCGGACAAGAGACCCAGTACTTC. Encoded protein: CASTTSGGQETQYF.

The chain is built from TRBV7-7 and TRBJ2-1; D gene unclear. Germline V CDR1 and CDR2: SSHAT, FNYEAQ (reference sequence). The CDR3 extends over 12 amino acids. Trimming took 4 bases from V and 8 from J, leaving 9 bases between them. The CDR3 nucleotides are TGTGCCAGCAGCTCGTTAGGATATGAGCAGTTCTTC. This codes for CASSSLGYEQFF.

The CDR3, as DNA: TGTGCCAGCAGTGTCGGGCCCGCCGAGCAGTACTTC. This encodes CASSVGPAEQYF. V usage is TRBV25-1 and J usage is TRBJ2-7; D unresolved. The CDR3 covers 12 residues. V lost 4 bases and J 6 bases, leaving 10 bases between the germline ends. CDR1 and CDR2 from the germline V gene are MGHDK and SYGVNS.

This clone came up a few times. This specimen includes other DNA sequences encoding the same CDR3. This chain connects TRBV25-1 to TRBJ2-1; TRBD2 is a possible D gene (5 bases). Trimming pared 5 bases from V and 3 bases from J, leaving 5 bases between. The CDR3 runs 12 residues. Germline V gene lookup returns CDR1 MGHDK and CDR2 SYGVNS. The CDR3, as DNA: TGTGCCAGCAGTCGGGACTACAATGAGCAGTTCTTC. Translated: CASSRDYNEQFF. Variable domain in full (rest from reference TRBV25-1 and TRBJ2-1): EADIYQTPRYLVIGTGKKITLECSQTMGHDKMYWYQQDPGMELHLIHYSYGVNSTEKGDLSSESTVSRIRTEHFPLTLESARPSHTSQYLCASSRDYNEQFFGPGTRLTVL.

The chain links TRBV15 to TRBJ2-7; a weak D match, TRBD2 (6 bases). V was cut by 1 base and J by 3 bases, with 10 bases left in between. The germline V gene has CDR1 LNHNV and CDR2 YYDKDF (reference sequence). The CDR3 covers 14 residues. CDR3 coding DNA: TGTGCCACCAGCAGAGGCGGGGTAGACTACGAGCAGTACTTC. Protein: CATSRGGVDYEQYF.

With respect to this clone: Different DNA sequences within this sample yield the same CDR3. The V and J genes are TRBV5-6 and TRBJ1-1; no reliable D call. V lost 0 bases and J lost 2, with 5 bases in between. Per germline, CDR1 SGHDT and CDR2 YYEEEE. The CDR3 has 13 residues. The CDR3 is CASSLVPNTEAFF. CDR3 nucleotides: TGTGCCAGCAGCTTGGTCCCTAACACTGAAGCTTTCTTT.

V is TRBV27 and J is TRBJ1-4; D call uncertain. The V end lost 6 bases, the J end lost 7 bases, and 15 bases lay between the germline ends. The CDR3 consists of 14 residues. CDR1 MNHEY and CDR2 SMNVEV come from the germline V gene (reference sequence). The CDR3 sequence: CASRLWAGGEKLFF. CDR3 nucleotide sequence: TGTGCCAGCAGACTATGGGCAGGCGGTGAAAAACTGTTTTTT.

This rearrangement joins TRBV7-2 to TRBJ1-2, with 10 bases aligning to TRBD1. CDR1 is SGHTA and CDR2 is FQGNSA in the germline V gene. CDR3 length equals 16 residues. V lost 1 base, J lost 3 bases, and 5 bases stayed unmatched. The CDR3 loop reads CASSLGTGGIDYGYTF. The CDR3 DNA reads as TGTGCCAGCAGCTTAGGGACAGGGGGGATAGACTATGGCTACACCTTC.

The V and J genes are TRBV29-1 and TRBJ1-3, with D possibly being TRBD1 (5 bases). Germline V gives CDR1 SQVTM, CDR2 ANQGSEA. The length of the CDR3 is 15 residues. V was pared by 2 bases and J by 2 bases, with 13 bases between. This CDR3 is CSVERGNVPGNTIYF. CDR3 bases: TGCAGCGTTGAAAGGGGTAATGTTCCTGGAAACACCATATATTTT.

The chain couples TRBV28 to TRBJ1-1; D is uncertain. The V end was cut by 6 bases, the J end by 10 bases, with 15 bases between. The CDR3 consists of 12 residues. CDR1 is MDHEN and CDR2 is SYDVKM in the germline V gene. The chain's CDR3 is CASSQVGVRAFF. Here the CDR3 DNA reads TGTGCCAGCAGCCAAGTCGGAGTTAGAGCTTTCTTT.

The gene calls are TRBV14 and TRBJ2-1; 11 bases map to TRBD2. Germline V gene data show CDR1 as SGHDN and CDR2 as FVKESK. CDR3 length equals 17 residues. J was trimmed by 1 base and V by 4 bases; bases with no gene match: 6. CDR3 in DNA: TGTGCCAGCAGCCCCCCTAGCGGGAGGAATTCCTACAATGAGCAGTTCTTC. This gives the protein CASSPPSGRNSYNEQFF.

V is TRBV28 and J is TRBJ2-5; perhaps TRBD2 as D (6 bases). Germline loops: CDR1 MDHEN, CDR2 SYDVKM. Trimming took off 7 bases at V and 7 bases at J, with 16 bases between the two ends. This CDR3 is 13 amino acids long. CDR3: CASTSGETWTQYF. The DNA of the CDR3 is TGTGCCAGCACCTCGGGGGAAACCTGGACCCAGTACTTC.

This chain connects TRBV28 to TRBJ1-5; 7 bases align to TRBD1. The germline CDR1 and CDR2 sequences are MDHEN and SYDVKM. This CDR3 contains 14 residues. J was trimmed by 7 bases and V by 7 bases; bases with no gene match: 10. The CDR3 DNA reads TGTGCCAGCACGACAGGGACTACCTGGCAGCCCCAGCATTTT. It codes for CASTTGTTWQPQHF. The variable domain in full, with the rest retrieved from reference TRBV28 and TRBJ1-5, is DVKVTQSSRYLVKRTGEKVFLECVQDMDHENMFWYRQDPGLGLRLIYFSYDVKMKEKGDIPEGYSVSREKKERFSLILESASTNQTSMYLCASTTGTTWQPQHFGDGTRLSIL.

V usage is TRBV15 and J usage is TRBJ1-1; D is possibly TRBD1 (5 bases). Germline CDR1 and CDR2: LNHNV and YYDKDF (reference sequence). V lost 0 bases, J lost 1 base, and 9 bases lay in between. The CDR3 runs 15 residues. In DNA form, the CDR3 reads TGTGCCACCAGCAGAGATTCAGGGAAGAACACTGAAGCTTTCTTT. Translating gives CATSRDSGKNTEAFF.

The rearrangement uses TRBV15 and TRBJ1-1; D call uncertain. The CDR3 loop spans 12 amino acids. V lost 1 base to trimming and J lost 6 bases, with 6 bases between them. The germline CDR1 and CDR2 sequences are LNHNV and YYDKDF (reference sequence). The chain's CDR3 is CATSRVFAEAFF. The CDR3 nucleotides are TGTGCCACCAGCAGAGTTTTCGCTGAAGCTTTCTTT.

This CDR3 is CASSQGVSGELFF. As DNA, the CDR3 is TGTGCCAGCAGCCAGGGGGTTAGCGGGGAGCTGTTTTTT. The chain links TRBV11-3 to TRBJ2-2; 7 bases align to TRBD1. V dropped 5 bases and J dropped 7; count of bases not matched to a gene: 4. This CDR3 comprises 13 residues. CDR1 and CDR2 from the germline V gene are SGHNT and YENEEA.

The CDR3 loop is CASSPGQVLDYGYTF. The CDR3 nucleotides read TGTGCCAGCTCACCTGGACAGGTTCTTGACTATGGCTACACCTTC. The J gene is TRBJ1-2, the V gene TRBV18; 7 nucleotides agree with TRBD1. In germline, CDR1 is KGHSH, CDR2 LQKENI. The CDR3 runs to 15 residues. The V segment lost 3 bases and the J segment 3 bases; nucleotides outside the gene matches: 7.